This T cell receptor beta chain appears in the sequencing data of a study of post-analysis software for immune sequencing data (dated by TCRdb to the mid-2010s). A note on the overall study: The recorded disease courses included relapsing-remitting, secondary progressive and progressive-relapsing multiple sclerosis, and some patients had no subtype annotation. The patient repertoires were compared against about a dozen previously published healthy control repertoires obtained from donors aged 6 to 25 years. A subset of samples was prepared in parallel using single-end sample barcoding, then pooled and co-amplified after Illumina adapter ligation.

To demonstrate the VDJtools post-analysis software, the study profiled TCR beta repertoires from the peripheral blood of about 13 young patients with multiple sclerosis. The multiple sclerosis patients were children and adolescents ranging in age from roughly 6 to 16 years. This clonotype has more than one count but fewer than ten. This receptor's antigen is unknown. Per-base qualities were not stored, and no clone one base away is much larger. Libraries came from PCR. The listed sequencing device is Illumina HiSeq 2500. Unique molecular identifiers were incorporated into TCR beta cDNA libraries to reduce PCR and sequencing biases. Approximately 500,000 cDNA molecules were obtained for every 1 to 10 million input T cells, so each molecule roughly corresponded to one T cell. The same protocol used for the earlier healthy control dataset was applied to prepare and sequence the patient libraries. Within a given batch, samples were prepared together, multiplexed and sequenced on the same HiSeq lane. On the authors' methods: Raw barcoded reads were processed with MIGEC, and single-read molecular identifier groups were discarded before consensus assembly and CDR3 extraction. VDJtools was used for post-analysis of the clonotype tables, with diversity normalized by down-sampling every dataset to the smallest sample size. In repertoire overlap clustering, CDR3 amino acid sequences, but not nucleotide sequences, were matched to correct batch-related cross-sample contamination. TCRdb passed the public sequencing reads through fastp at Q25 and MiXCR, retaining productive beta sequences. Here each entry gathers all rows of one CDR3 protein and keeps the most common genes and DNA. For this entry, the V and J calls and clone size follow TCRdb and not the study's own pipeline. The sample data list roughly 540,000 distinct CDR3 sequences, and approximately 31% of these were observed just once. Approximately 5.4% of the sample is taken by the ten largest.

The study at large found these results: When samples were clustered directly using the F measure, samples prepared in the same batch co-clustered strongly, which prompted a batch-effect correction. The control group was slightly older than the multiple sclerosis patient group. Normalized Chao1 diversity was significantly lower in multiple sclerosis patients than controls, suggesting substantial peripheral T-cell clonal expansion.

The TCR was taken from a girl between 2 and 17 years old with multiple sclerosis. Material: blood.

The CDR3 here reads CASSLWGHDYGYTF. The nucleotide sequence is TGTGCCAGCAGTTTATGGGGGCATGACTATGGCTACACCTTC. In this chain, TRBV12-3 or TRBV12-4 is recombined with TRBJ1-2; the D gene is perhaps TRBD1, from 6 matching bases. Taken from cysteine to phenylalanine, the CDR3 has 14 residues. The retained sequence is limited to the CDR3, 42 bases, with the frame set at the first base. V gives up 2 bases and J gives up 3 bases, and the segment between their germline ends measures 10 bases.